This T cell receptor beta chain was sequenced during a study of beta chain features in type 1 diabetes. CDR1 and CDR2 from the germline V gene are SGHRS and YFSETQ. The CDR3 has 12 residues. J was trimmed by 3 bases and V by 4 bases; bases with no gene match: 1. Reverse transcription of all isolated RNA meant that expressed TCRB transcripts were sequenced. Here immunoSEQ multiplex PCR was the method, and the copy in TCRdb shows in-frame clones only, minus some. The sample yields 200,000 to 250,000 clones, 16% seen once. This clone was counted between two and nine times. Its antigen is unknown. Whole-study results and caveats: Shortening that was moderate but significant affected the TCRB CDR3s of Type 1 diabetes patients in all four CD4+ subsets.

Naive, central memory, regulatory and stem cell-like memory cells within the CD4+ compartment were sorted using CD45RO/CCR7/CD25/CD127/CD95/CD27. Sequenced input: naive CD4+ T cells from blood. This rearrangement joins TRBV5-1 to TRBJ2-7; 7 bases map to TRBD1. The source of this sequence is a young man with type 1 diabetes. Here the CDR3 DNA reads TGCGCCAGCAGCCGGGACAGCTACGAGCAGTACTTC. Its protein is CASSRDSYEQYF.